This TCR beta chain derives from a study of blood T cell repertoires in COVID-19 (dated by TCRdb to about 2020). Notes on the research overall: Samples covering the acute and convalescent phases of COVID-19 were provided by collaborators in the United States, Italy and Spain. The material from the prospective study consisted of cDNA or gDNA derived from T cells, B-cell-depleted T cells, or PBMCs. Subjects who had been exposed to COVID-19, were actively infected with it, or had recovered from it provided the deeply sampled blood TCRbeta repertoires that made up the dataset. The repertoires were made available in a free public database intended to serve as a resource for research on the immune response to SARS-CoV-2. Samples came from the ongoing ImmuneRACE study (first 160 participants) plus 1,254 subjects from 6 global collaborators. Sample metadata almost always included a de-identified subject ID, COVID-19 status, age in years and sex. Where HLA class I and class II types were available, the types were taken from metadata supplied by the sample provider, not from assay-based typing.

TCRbeta CDR3 regions were amplified from genomic DNA by means of the immunoSEQ Assay, a bias-controlled multiplex PCR. As for the original processing: The number of nucleated cells in each sample was estimated by amplification of reference gene primers within the assay. To quantify the absolute abundance of each unique TCRbeta CDR3 rearrangement, sequence reads were collapsed and filtered. For each sample, productive Simpson clonality was calculated as the square root of Simpson's diversity index across productive rearrangements. Drawn from immuneACCESS, this table holds only the in-frame rearrangements with V and J called that TCRdb kept. Clones are partly lost; checked studies trace under half to an unresolved V gene and leave the rest unexplained. V, J and clone size are those of that table, while D and trimming were read from the DNA. Within this sample are approximately 500,000 clones, with around 90% of them counted one time only. The ten largest make up under 8.5% of the sample.

The germline V gene (reference sequence) supplies CDR1 LGHDT and CDR2 YNNKEL. Ends trimmed: V by 2 bases, J by 9 bases; bases unmatched to a gene: 4. Spanning cysteine to phenylalanine, the CDR3 consists of 13 amino acids. Of the read, only the CDR3 DNA is kept; its 39 bases are in frame from base 1. At one collaborating source in Seattle, patients were enrolled during active infection and were followed longitudinally through the course of disease. Whole blood was collected in K2EDTA tubes by collaborating institutions according to the institutions' own protocols. For TCRbeta analysis, collaborator samples were shipped as frozen whole blood, as isolated PBMCs, or as DNA extracted from either sample type. As for this clone: Its antigen target is currently unknown. One base away there is no much larger clone; base qualities are not given.

Summary of the overall study and its limitations: The quantity of clinical and demographic metadata differed by source and by participant and was supplied without curation.

The chain employs TRBV3-1 (or the pseudogene TRBV3-2) and TRBJ2-1; 7 nucleotides in the junction match TRBD2. The sequenced sample was peripheral blood. This TCR came from a woman in her forties or fifties with COVID-19, enrolled during active disease. The nucleotides read TGTGCCAGCAGCCAAAGCGGGGCGGGTGAGCAGTTCTTC. Translation gives CASSQSGAGEQFF.